The T cell receptor (beta chain) described here comes from a study of cytomegalovirus exposure and HLA in healthy donors. Study findings and constraints: Earlier results showed most TCR beta V segments being productive about 90% or about 30% of the time. When presence/absence was analysed, sequencing depth was taken to be roughly uniform across donors. Later work showed greater clonal expansion in HLA-associated TCR beta chains than in equally common others.

As for this clone: The antigen remains undetermined.

Both 60 Vbeta primers and 13 Jbeta primers went into the PCR. The data were produced by immunoSEQ multiplex PCR, yet TCRdb's version contains in-frame clones alone and is incomplete. The sample includes fewer than 200,000 clones, about 80% of them seen just once. Per germline, CDR1 SGHRS and CDR2 YFSETQ. Trimming cost V 0 bases and J 3 bases; bases outside gene matches: 2. This CDR3 contains 16 residues. V usage is TRBV5-1 and J usage is TRBJ2-1; 11 bases are shared with TRBD2. The sample comprised PBMCs. The sequence was obtained from a young woman in good health and CMV-seronegative. Here the CDR3 DNA reads TGCGCCAGCAGCTTGGGGGGGACTAGCGGCTACAATGAGCAGTTCTTC. This sequence encodes CASSLGGTSGYNEQFF. The full variable domain, completed using reference TRBV5-1 and TRBJ2-1, is KAGVTQTPRYLIKTRGQQVTLSCSPISGHRSVSWYQQTPGQGLQFLFEYFSETQRNKGNFPGRFSGRQFSNSRSEMNVSTLELGDSALYLCASSLGGTSGYNEQFFGPGTRLTVL.